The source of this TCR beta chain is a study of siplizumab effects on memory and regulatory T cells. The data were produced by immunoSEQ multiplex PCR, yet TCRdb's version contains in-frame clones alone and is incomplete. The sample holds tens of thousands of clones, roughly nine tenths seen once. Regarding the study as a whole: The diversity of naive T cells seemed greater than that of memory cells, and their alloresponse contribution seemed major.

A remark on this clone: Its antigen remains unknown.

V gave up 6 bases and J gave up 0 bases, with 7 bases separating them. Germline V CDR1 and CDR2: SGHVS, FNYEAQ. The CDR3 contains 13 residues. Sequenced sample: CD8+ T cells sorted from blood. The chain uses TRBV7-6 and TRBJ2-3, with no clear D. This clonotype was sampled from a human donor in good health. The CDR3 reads CASSPGSTDTQYF. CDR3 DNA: TGTGCCAGCAGTCCCGGAAGCACAGATACGCAGTATTTT.